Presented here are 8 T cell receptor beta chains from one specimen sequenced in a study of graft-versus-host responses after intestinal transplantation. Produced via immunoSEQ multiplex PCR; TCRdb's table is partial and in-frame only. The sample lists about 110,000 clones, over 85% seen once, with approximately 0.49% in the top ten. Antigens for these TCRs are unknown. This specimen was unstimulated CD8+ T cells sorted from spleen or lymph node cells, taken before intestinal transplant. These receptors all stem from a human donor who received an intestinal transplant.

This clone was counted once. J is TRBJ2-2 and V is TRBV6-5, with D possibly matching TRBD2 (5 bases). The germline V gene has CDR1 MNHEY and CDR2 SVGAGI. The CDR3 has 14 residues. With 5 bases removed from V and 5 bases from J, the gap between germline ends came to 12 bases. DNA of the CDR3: TGTGCCAGCAGTCCCCAAACGGGAACCGGGGAGCTGTTTTTT. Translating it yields CASSPQTGTGELFF.

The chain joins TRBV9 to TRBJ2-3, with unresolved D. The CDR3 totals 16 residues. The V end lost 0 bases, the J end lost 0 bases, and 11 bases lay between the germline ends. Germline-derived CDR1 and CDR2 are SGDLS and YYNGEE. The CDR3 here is CASSVATGGSTDTQYF. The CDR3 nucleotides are TGTGCCAGCAGCGTAGCTACGGGCGGTAGCACAGATACGCAGTATTTT.

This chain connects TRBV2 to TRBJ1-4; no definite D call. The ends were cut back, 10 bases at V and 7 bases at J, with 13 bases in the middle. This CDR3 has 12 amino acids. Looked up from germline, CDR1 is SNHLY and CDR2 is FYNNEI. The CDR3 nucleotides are TGTGCCACGATGGGCATGGGTGAAAAACTGTTTTTT. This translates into CATMGMGEKLFF.

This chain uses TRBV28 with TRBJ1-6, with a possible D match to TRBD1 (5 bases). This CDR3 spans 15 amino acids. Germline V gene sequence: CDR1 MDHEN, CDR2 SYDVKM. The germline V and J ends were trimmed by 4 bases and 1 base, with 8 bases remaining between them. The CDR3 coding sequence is TGTGCCAGCAGTTACCAGGGTTCCTATAATTCACCCCTCCACTTT. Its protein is CASSYQGSYNSPLHF.

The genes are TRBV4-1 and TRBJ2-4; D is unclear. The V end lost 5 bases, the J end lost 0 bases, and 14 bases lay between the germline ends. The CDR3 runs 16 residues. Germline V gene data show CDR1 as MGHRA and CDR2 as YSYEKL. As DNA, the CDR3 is TGCGCCAGCAGCAGTCCGCTGGGGTTAGCCAAAAACATTCAGTACTTC. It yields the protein CASSSPLGLAKNIQYF.

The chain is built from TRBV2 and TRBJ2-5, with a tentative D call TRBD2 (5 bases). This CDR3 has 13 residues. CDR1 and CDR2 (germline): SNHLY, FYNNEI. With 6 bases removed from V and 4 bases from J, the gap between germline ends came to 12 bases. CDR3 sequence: CASRVQGRETQYF. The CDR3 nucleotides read TGTGCCAGCAGGGTCCAAGGGAGAGAGACCCAGTACTTC.

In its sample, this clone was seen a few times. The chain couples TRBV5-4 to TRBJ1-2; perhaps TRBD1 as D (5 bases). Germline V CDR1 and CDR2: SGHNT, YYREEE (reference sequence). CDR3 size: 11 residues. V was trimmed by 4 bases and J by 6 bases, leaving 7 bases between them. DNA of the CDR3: TGTGCCAGCAGCGTAGGGGATGGCTACACCTTC. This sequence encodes CASSVGDGYTF. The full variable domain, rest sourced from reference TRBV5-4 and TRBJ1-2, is ETGVTQSPTHLIKTRGQQVTLRCSSQSGHNTVSWYQQALGQGPQFIFQYYREEENGRGNFPPRFSGLQFPNYSSELNVNALELDDSALYLCASSVGDGYTFGSGTRLTVV.

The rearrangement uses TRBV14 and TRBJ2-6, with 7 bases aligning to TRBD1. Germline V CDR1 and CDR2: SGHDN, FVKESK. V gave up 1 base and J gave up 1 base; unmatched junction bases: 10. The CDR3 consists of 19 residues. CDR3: CASSQVSRTGTSGANVLTF. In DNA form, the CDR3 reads TGTGCCAGCAGCCAAGTCTCCCGGACAGGAACATCTGGGGCCAACGTCCTGACTTTC.